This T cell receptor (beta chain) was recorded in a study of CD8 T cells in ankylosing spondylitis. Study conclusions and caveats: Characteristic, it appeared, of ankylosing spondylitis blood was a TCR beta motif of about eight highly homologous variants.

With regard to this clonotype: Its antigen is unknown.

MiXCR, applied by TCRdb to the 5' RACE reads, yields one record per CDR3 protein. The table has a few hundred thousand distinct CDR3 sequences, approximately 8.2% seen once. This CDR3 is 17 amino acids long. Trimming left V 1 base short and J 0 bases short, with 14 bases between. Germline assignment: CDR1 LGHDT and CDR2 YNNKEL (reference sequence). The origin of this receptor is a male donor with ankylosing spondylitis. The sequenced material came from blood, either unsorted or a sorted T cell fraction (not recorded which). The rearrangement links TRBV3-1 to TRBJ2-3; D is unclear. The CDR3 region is CASSQVYSVPSTDTQYF. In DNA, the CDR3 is TGTGCCAGCAGCCAAGTGTACTCCGTACCGAGCACAGATACGCAGTATTTT.